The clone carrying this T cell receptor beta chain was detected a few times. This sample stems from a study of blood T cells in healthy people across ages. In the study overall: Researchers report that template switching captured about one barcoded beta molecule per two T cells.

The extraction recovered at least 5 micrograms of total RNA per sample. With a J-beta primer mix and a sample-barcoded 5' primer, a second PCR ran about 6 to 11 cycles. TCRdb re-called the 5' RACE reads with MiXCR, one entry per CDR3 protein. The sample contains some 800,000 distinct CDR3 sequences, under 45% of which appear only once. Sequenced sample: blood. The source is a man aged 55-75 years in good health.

CDR3 sequence (DNA): TGTGCCAGCAGACAGGGGGCTAGCAATCAGCCCCAGCATTTT. Translating it yields CASRQGASNQPQHF. The V call is TRBV6-2 or TRBV6-3, the J call TRBJ1-5, with 9 positions matching TRBD1. Germline V CDR1 and CDR2: MNHEY, SVGEGT. The CDR3 has 14 amino acids. V lost 6 bases to trimming and J lost 0 bases; unmatched junction nucleotides: 0.